There are many counts of the clone carrying this TCR beta chain. Time point described: pre-sensitization, week 0. Treatment of the sample: therapeutic diphenylcyclopropenone sensitization with weekly scalp DPC. Those who donated were patients with alopecia, 18 to 70 years of age, and suitable for DPC. The sample comes from a study of human T cells and chemical hapten exposure. Background on the study: Mostly female patients had alopecia areata, totalis or universalis.

The CDR3 loop spans 15 amino acids. Between the trimmed V and J ends, which lost 5 bases and 3 bases, there was a span of 13 bases. TCRdb fed the RACE reads into MiXCR, producing one record per CDR3 protein. The sample holds a few hundred thousand distinct CDR3 sequences, roughly 7.7% seen once. The chain recombines TRBV12-3 or TRBV12-4 with TRBJ1-4, with a tentative D call TRBD1 (6 bases). The clonotype was recovered from a young man with alopecia areata. Some clones in this sample may be carry-over from other donors' samples. The material was whole blood, obtained in connection with sensitization to the hapten diphenylcyclopropenone (DPC). The CDR3 DNA reads as TGTGCCAGCAGTAACACAGGGCTGGCTAATGAAAAACTGTTTTTT. This encodes CASSNTGLANEKLFF.